This T cell receptor beta chain was sequenced for a study of post-analysis software for immune sequencing data. Study-wide points: The study found TRBV5-6, TRBV5-1 and TRBV20-1 among a few TRBV segments more frequent in patients than controls.

As concerns this clonotype: Antigen: not known.

The germline V gene encodes CDR1 DFQATT and CDR2 SNEGSKA (reference sequence). This CDR3 has 14 residues. The ends were cut back, 2 bases at V and 1 base at J, with 11 bases in the middle. Unique molecular identifiers tagged the TCR beta cDNA libraries. TCRdb processed the PCR reads anew with MiXCR; each CDR3 protein has one entry. The table includes approximately 730,000 distinct CDR3 sequences, about 27% detected once. This receptor was identified in a girl aged 5-17 years with multiple sclerosis. Sequencing was performed on blood. The chain couples TRBV20-1 to TRBJ2-5; D call uncertain. The CDR3 region is CSARYSPTQETQYF. CDR3 bases: TGCAGTGCTAGATACTCCCCGACCCAAGAGACCCAGTACTTC.